Following are 9 T cell receptor beta chains from one sample sequenced in a study of blood T cell repertoires in COVID-19. The protocol was immunoSEQ multiplex PCR, while the TCRdb copy is restricted to in-frame clones and leaves out a portion. Among some 230,000 clones listed, around 80% were seen once. Input material: PBMCs or T cells enriched from blood (not recorded which). The receptors here all came from a man between 35 and 55 years old who had recovered from COVID-19.

V gene TRBV4-3 combines with J gene TRBJ2-5, with 11 nucleotides matching TRBD2. Germline trimming cut 4 bases from V and 5 bases from J; bases unmatched to any gene: 6. There are 15 residues in the CDR3. CDR1 and CDR2 (germline): LGHNA, YSLEER. Written as DNA, the CDR3 is TGCGCCAGCAGCCTTGGACTAGCGGGTGGGGAGACCCAGTACTTC. This translates into CASSLGLAGGETQYF.

In this sample, this clone turned up once. This chain uses TRBV7-9 with TRBJ2-5; D is unclear. This CDR3 contains 14 residues. With 3 bases removed from V and 1 base from J, the gap between germline ends came to 9 bases. Germline V lookup: CDR1 SEHNR, CDR2 FQNEAQ (reference sequence). CDR3 bases: TGTGCCAGCAGCTTCGTAATTCGCCAAGAGACCCAGTACTTC. Translating gives CASSFVIRQETQYF. Drawing the rest from reference TRBV7-9 and TRBJ2-5, the complete variable domain is DTGVSQNPRHKITKRGQNVTFRCDPISEHNRLYWYRQTLGQGPEFLTYFQNEAQLEKSRLLSDRFSAERPKGSFSTLEIQRTEQGDSAMYLCASSFVIRQETQYFGPGTRLLVL.

This chain joins TRBV9 and TRBJ2-7; tentative D call: TRBD1 (6 bases). CDR1 is SGDLS and CDR2 is YYNGEE in the germline V gene. The CDR3 consists of 15 residues. With 0 bases removed from V and 2 bases from J, the gap between germline ends came to 12 bases. The CDR3 nucleotides are TGTGCCAGCAGCGTAGCGGTTGGACAGACCTACGAGCAGTACTTC. It is translated as CASSVAVGQTYEQYF.

A few counts support this clone. The chain joins TRBV9 to TRBJ1-3; tentative D call: TRBD1 (5 bases). This CDR3 comprises 13 residues. V was clipped by 3 bases and J by 8 bases, with 12 bases between them. In germline, CDR1 is SGDLS, CDR2 YYNGEE. CDR3 residues: CASSAGLIDTIYF. CDR3 nucleotides: TGTGCCAGCAGCGCGGGACTTATTGACACCATATATTTT.

The CDR3 is CASSQGQEVIPLHF. The CDR3 coding sequence is TGTGCCAGCTCACAGGGACAGGAAGTAATCCCCCTCCACTTT. V gene TRBV18 combines with J gene TRBJ1-6; 8 bases are shared with TRBD1. From germline, CDR1 is KGHSH and CDR2 LQKENI. Germline trimming cut 4 bases from V and 13 bases from J; bases unmatched to any gene: 9. The CDR3 is made up of 14 amino acids.

The chain combines TRBV9 with TRBJ2-3; 8 bases fit TRBD2. The J segment lost 3 bases and the V segment lost 0 bases, leaving 3 bases of the junction unmatched. Germline V lookup: CDR1 SGDLS, CDR2 YYNGEE. The CDR3 is 15 residues long. The CDR3, as DNA: TGTGCCAGCAGCGTAGATCGGGAGGGGACAGATACGCAGTATTTT. Its translation is CASSVDREGTDTQYF.

The chain employs TRBV5-1 and TRBJ1-2; 7 bases map to TRBD1. The CDR3 spans 14 residues. V trimming: 0 bases; J trimming: 4 bases; junction bases outside the gene matches: 3. Germline CDR1 reads SGHRS; CDR2 reads YFSETQ. The DNA of the CDR3 is TGCGCCAGCAGCTTGGGACAGGGCCCCTATGGCTACACCTTC. The encoded protein is CASSLGQGPYGYTF.

The V call is TRBV20-1, the J call TRBJ1-1; D not certain. V was cut by 3 bases and J by 1 base, with 9 bases left in between. CDR1 DFQATT and CDR2 SNEGSKA come from the germline V gene (reference sequence). CDR3 length equals 13 residues. Here the CDR3 reads CSASGEANTEAFF. The CDR3 nucleotides are TGCAGTGCTAGTGGGGAGGCGAACACTGAAGCTTTCTTT.

The DNA for the CDR3 is TGTGCCAGCAGCTTAGTTGGCTTCGGGGGCACTGAAGCTTTCTTT. It encodes CASSLVGFGGTEAFF. This chain connects TRBV7-2 to TRBJ1-1; D might be TRBD1 (5 bases). CDR1 is SGHTA and CDR2 is FQGNSA in the germline V gene. V shed 1 base and J shed 4 bases, with 13 bases lying between them. The CDR3 is 15 amino acids.